This T cell receptor (beta chain) was found in a study of blood T cell repertoires in COVID-19. V was pared by 0 bases and J by 0 bases, with 11 bases between. The CDR3 runs to 16 residues. The germline V gene has CDR1 MDHEN and CDR2 SYDVKM. Using immunoSEQ multiplex PCR, the repertoire was profiled, and TCRdb retains in-frame clones only, with some absent. Here the sample spans around 300,000 clones, roughly 86% being singletons. This TCR was sampled from an older woman who had recovered from COVID-19. Material: PBMCs or T cells enriched from blood (not recorded which). The chain combines TRBV28 with TRBJ1-2; D not resolved. Here the CDR3 reads CASSLWKVGANYGYTF. The CDR3 nucleotides are TGTGCCAGCAGTTTATGGAAGGTGGGAGCTAACTATGGCTACACCTTC.